This T cell receptor beta chain was observed in a study of early T cells in non-severe SARS-CoV-2 infection. Study-wide context: Chains were unpaired, as sequencing was done on bulk RNA from unsorted whole blood. Points from the study as a whole: In VDJdb matching, anti-spike CD8 responses were favored while private and CD4 specificities went missing.

Individual cDNA molecules received unique molecular identifiers during library preparation. TCRdb reprocessed the 5' RACE reads with MiXCR, giving one entry per CDR3 protein. The top ten hold roughly a fifth of the sample, which has about 22,000 distinct CDR3 sequences, roughly 4.1% seen once. There are many counts of this clonotype. Antigen unknown. The germline CDR1 and CDR2 sequences are MDHEN and SYDVKM. This CDR3 is built from 17 residues. Trimming shortened V by 1 base and J by 0 bases, and 15 bases separated the two germline ends. The sequenced sample was whole blood. This clonotype was obtained from an adult who was a healthcare worker with PCR-confirmed SARS-CoV-2 infection or an uninfected control (not recorded which). The chain combines TRBV28 with TRBJ1-1; D is unclear. The CDR3 DNA sequence: TGTGCCAGCAGTTTATCTGGGTCTAGATTAATGAACACTGAAGCTTTCTTT. Encoded protein: CASSLSGSRLMNTEAFF.